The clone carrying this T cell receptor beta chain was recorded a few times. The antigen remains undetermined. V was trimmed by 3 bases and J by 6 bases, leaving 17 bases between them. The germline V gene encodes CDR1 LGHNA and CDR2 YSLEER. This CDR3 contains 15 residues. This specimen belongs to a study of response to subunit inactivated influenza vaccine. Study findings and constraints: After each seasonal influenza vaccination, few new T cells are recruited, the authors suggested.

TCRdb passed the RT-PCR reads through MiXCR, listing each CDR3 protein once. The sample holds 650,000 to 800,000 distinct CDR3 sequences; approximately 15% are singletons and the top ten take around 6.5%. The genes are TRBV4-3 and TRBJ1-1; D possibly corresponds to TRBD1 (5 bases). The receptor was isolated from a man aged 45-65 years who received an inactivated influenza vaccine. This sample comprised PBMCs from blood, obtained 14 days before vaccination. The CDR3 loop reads CASSQDTRAGAEAFF. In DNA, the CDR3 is TGCGCCAGCAGCCAGGACACTCGGGCGGGTGCTGAAGCTTTCTTT.